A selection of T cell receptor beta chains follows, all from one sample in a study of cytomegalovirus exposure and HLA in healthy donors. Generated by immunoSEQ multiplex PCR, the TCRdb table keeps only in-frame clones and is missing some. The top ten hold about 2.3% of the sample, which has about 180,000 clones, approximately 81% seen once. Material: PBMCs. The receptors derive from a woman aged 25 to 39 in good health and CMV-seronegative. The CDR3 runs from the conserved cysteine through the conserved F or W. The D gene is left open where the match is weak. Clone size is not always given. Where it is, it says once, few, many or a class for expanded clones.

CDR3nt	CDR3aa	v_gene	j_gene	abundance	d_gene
TGTGCCAGCAGCCCCGCAGGATTCGATACGCAGTATTTT	CASSPAGFDTQYF	TRBV11-3	TRBJ2-3	NA	NA
TGTGCCAGCAGTAAACGACTCGGGACTTGGGACATTCAGTACTTC	CASSKRLGTWDIQYF	TRBV6-6	TRBJ2-4	NA	NA
TGCAGCGGAGTTGTCAAAGAGACCCAGTACTTC	CSGVVKETQYF	TRBV20-1	TRBJ2-5	NA	NA
TGTGCCAGCAGTGAAGCAAGGCTAGCGGGGAATGAGCAGTACTTC	CASSEARLAGNEQYF	TRBV6-1	TRBJ2-7	NA	TRBD2
TGCGCCAGCAGCCAAGATAAAGGGACAGGGGGCAGGAAAACTGAAGCTTTCTTT	CASSQDKGTGGRKTEAFF	TRBV4-1	TRBJ1-1	NA	TRBD1
TGTGCCAGCAGCTTCGATGGAGGAGCAGATACGCAGTATTTT	CASSFDGGADTQYF	TRBV7-3	TRBJ2-3	NA	NA
TGTGCCAGCGGGTCAGGTGGTCAGGGGGCGGGCGAGCAGTACTTC	CASGSGGQGAGEQYF	TRBV2	TRBJ2-7	NA	TRBD1
TGTGCCAGCACCATACGGGGGAGCTCCTACGAGCAGTACTTC	CASTIRGSSYEQYF	TRBV5-6	TRBJ2-7	NA	NA
TGTGCCAGTAGTGAAACAGGTGGGAATCAGCCCCAGCATTTT	CASSETGGNQPQHF	TRBV19	TRBJ1-5	NA	NA
TGTGCCAGCAGCCCCCACGAGTTGAGGAGAGGTTCCGGGGAGCTGTTTTTT	CASSPHELRRGSGELFF	TRBV11-2	TRBJ2-2	NA	NA
TGTGCCAGCTCACTGGGACAAGATAATGAAAAACTGTTTTTT	CASSLGQDNEKLFF	TRBV18	TRBJ1-4	NA	NA
TGTGCCACCAGCAGAGGGGGCAGCGTCGACTATGGCTACACCTTC	CATSRGGSVDYGYTF	TRBV15	TRBJ1-2	NA	NA
TGTGCCAGCAGCGGGACAGGGTGGTCCTACGAGCAGTACTTC	CASSGTGWSYEQYF	TRBV6-8	TRBJ2-7	NA	TRBD1
TGTGCCAGCAGCCTGATAGCGGGAGGTACCCACAATGAGCAGTTCTTC	CASSLIAGGTHNEQFF	TRBV7-3	TRBJ2-1	NA	TRBD2
TGTGCCTGGAGTGTCGGCCCAAACCGGGGGACCCAGTACTTC	CAWSVGPNRGTQYF	TRBV30	TRBJ2-5	NA	NA
TGCGCCAGCAGCCAAGCCTATGGTTCTGGAAACACCATATATTTT	CASSQAYGSGNTIYF	TRBV4-1	TRBJ1-3	once	NA
TGTGCCAGCAGTACTGGGACTATTTACAATGAGCAGTTCTTC	CASSTGTIYNEQFF	TRBV6-5	TRBJ2-1	NA	TRBD2
TGTGCCAGCTCACCACTAACTAGCGTAACAGATACGCAGTATTTT	CASSPLTSVTDTQYF	TRBV18	TRBJ2-3	NA	TRBD2
TGCGCCAGCAGCTTAGAATTTGGACTTCTTTATGAGCAGTTCTTC	CASSLEFGLLYEQFF	TRBV5-1	TRBJ2-1	NA	NA
TGTGCCAGCAATGGGGCAGCCCTTGGAAACACCATATATTTT	CASNGAALGNTIYF	TRBV2	TRBJ1-3	NA	NA
TGCGCCAGCAGTACGACAGGTGCCCCCTACGAGCAGTACTTC	CASSTTGAPYEQYF	TRBV10-1	TRBJ2-7	NA	NA
TGTGCCAGCAGTTTATATGGTGGGCACAGTCAGTACTTC	CASSLYGGHSQYF	TRBV27	TRBJ2-4	NA	NA
TGTGCCAGCAGTTTAGCGGAGACTAGCACAGATACGCAGTATTTT	CASSLAETSTDTQYF	TRBV6-6	TRBJ2-3	few	NA
TGCGCCAGCAGCCAAGACAGGGTGGGTAGGGACACTGAAGCTTTCTTT	CASSQDRVGRDTEAFF	TRBV4-3	TRBJ1-1	NA	NA
TGCGCCAGCAACTTGAGCCTAGCCCAGAGGGTCGATGAGCAGTTCTTC	CASNLSLAQRVDEQFF	TRBV5-1	TRBJ2-1	NA	NA
TGTGCCAGCAGCCGCAGCGACAGGGCCACTGAAGCTTTCTTT	CASSRSDRATEAFF	TRBV27	TRBJ1-1	NA	TRBD1
TGTGCCAGCAGCTTAAAGCGGGGGCCCCCTGTGAGCTACACCTTC	CASSLKRGPPVSYTF	TRBV7-8	TRBJ1-2	NA	NA
TGTGCCAGCAGTTTAGACCGCGGAAATTCACCCCTCCACTTT	CASSLDRGNSPLHF	TRBV28	TRBJ1-6	NA	NA
TGTGCCAGCAGCTGGGGCCTCATACCGGGACTATATGGCTACACCTTC	CASSWGLIPGLYGYTF	TRBV5-5	TRBJ1-2	NA	NA
TGTGCCAGCAGCCAAGATATCAGGGCGGGACTGCGCACAGATACGCAGTATTTT	CASSQDIRAGLRTDTQYF	TRBV4-2	TRBJ2-3	NA	NA
TGCGCCAGCAGCTTGGTCGGGGTGGGTGCTGGAAACACCATATATTTT	CASSLVGVGAGNTIYF	TRBV5-1	TRBJ1-3	NA	NA
TGTGCCAGTAGGTCCACGGGGAACACTGAAGCTTTCTTT	CASRSTGNTEAFF	TRBV19	TRBJ1-1	few	NA
TGTGCCAGCAGCCACCCGAGGCTCGGTGAAAAACGAACGAATTCACCCCTCCACTTT	CASSHPRLGEKRTNSPLHF	TRBV4-2	TRBJ1-6	NA	NA
TGCGCCAGCAGCCAAGAGGGAAGGGCGGGAGGCTTGGAGACCCAGTACTTC	CASSQEGRAGGLETQYF	TRBV4-1	TRBJ2-5	NA	TRBD2
TGTGCCAGCAGATCAGGGACAGGGACATCCCTAGGGACCGGGGAGCTGTTTTTT	CASRSGTGTSLGTGELFF	TRBV7-2	TRBJ2-2	once	TRBD1
TGTGCCAGCAAACCAGGGGGCGGCTCCGGGGAGCTGTTTTTT	CASKPGGGSGELFF	TRBV28	TRBJ2-2	NA	TRBD1
TGTGCCAGCAGTGTCGACAGGGGCGATGAGCAGTTCTTC	CASSVDRGDEQFF	TRBV2	TRBJ2-1	once	TRBD1
TGTGCCAGTAGTATAGGGCAGCGGGGCCACGGAGAGACCCAGTACTTC	CASSIGQRGHGETQYF	TRBV19	TRBJ2-5	once	TRBD2
TGTGCCAGCAGTTTACGTCCGGGACTAGGGGGCACCGGGGAGCTGTTTTTT	CASSLRPGLGGTGELFF	TRBV28	TRBJ2-2	NA	TRBD2
TGTGCCAGTAGTCCCAGAGACAGGGGGCTCACCGGGGAGCTGTTTTTT	CASSPRDRGLTGELFF	TRBV19	TRBJ2-2	NA	TRBD1
TGCGCCAGCAGCACCCCCCCCAGGGGCGAGCAGTACTTC	CASSTPPRGEQYF	TRBV5-1	TRBJ2-7	NA	NA
TGTGCCAGCAGCTTAGATATAGCGGACCTCTCCTACGAGCAGTACTTC	CASSLDIADLSYEQYF	TRBV7-2	TRBJ2-7	NA	NA
TGTGCCACTGCGGGACAGCATAATTCACCCCTCCACTTT	CATAGQHNSPLHF	TRBV19	TRBJ1-6	NA	TRBD1
TGTGCCAGCAGCCTGGGACAGTCGAACACTGAAGCTTTCTTT	CASSLGQSNTEAFF	TRBV5-4	TRBJ1-1	NA	TRBD1
TGCGCCAGCAGCTCAGGGGGACTCGGGGCTATGAACACTGAAGCTTTCTTT	CASSSGGLGAMNTEAFF	TRBV5-1	TRBJ1-1	NA	TRBD1
TGTGCCAGCAGCGAGGGACAGGCTAGCTCCTACGAGCAGTACTTC	CASSEGQASSYEQYF	TRBV7-9	TRBJ2-7	few	TRBD1
TGCGCCAGCAGTCACTGGGCAGAGAGTCATTATAATTCACCCCTCCACTTT	CASSHWAESHYNSPLHF	TRBV23-1	TRBJ1-6	once	NA
TGTGCCAGCAGCTTGGGGGGGGGCAATCAGCCCCAGCATTTT	CASSLGGGNQPQHF	TRBV5-4	TRBJ1-5	once	NA
TGTGCCAGCAGCAATAACAGGGGTATCACAGATACGCAGTATTTT	CASSNNRGITDTQYF	TRBV7-2	TRBJ2-3	NA	TRBD1
TGTGCCAGCAGAGAAAAAGGGGGTAGAGCTGAAGCTTTCTTT	CASREKGGRAEAFF	TRBV14	TRBJ1-1	NA	NA
TGTGCCAGCCGTGGCAGGGGGGCTAATGAAAAACTGTTTTTT	CASRGRGANEKLFF	TRBV6-6	TRBJ1-4	NA	TRBD1
TGTGCCAGTAGTATACAACAGGGATCTAATGAAAAACTGTTTTTT	CASSIQQGSNEKLFF	TRBV19	TRBJ1-4	NA	NA
TGTGCCAGCAGCCCTGACAGGGGGAACTTCAATGAGCAGTTCTTC	CASSPDRGNFNEQFF	TRBV5-4	TRBJ2-1	NA	TRBD1
TGCAGCGGGACAGAGAACCAAGAGACCCAGTACTTC	CSGTENQETQYF	TRBV29-1	TRBJ2-5	once	NA